The next 31 T cell receptor beta chains were all read from a single sample in a study of T-cell reconstitution after alpha-beta-depleted transplantation in children. Unique molecular identifiers were incorporated when the TCRbeta library was constructed. TCRdb reanalysed the PCR reads using MiXCR and keeps one entry per CDR3 protein. The top ten clones hold approximately 0.8% of a sample with roughly 670,000 distinct CDR3 sequences, about an eighth of them seen once. Sample: PBMCs, taken before TCRalphabeta/CD19-depleted stem cell transplant. These receptors were collected from a girl aged 2 to 10 with congenital amegakaryocytic thrombocytopenia, due to receive a stem cell transplant.

The chain combines TRBV4-1 with TRBJ1-2; D may be TRBD1 (5 bases). Trimming left V 7 bases short and J 5 bases short, with 14 bases between. Germline-derived CDR1 and CDR2 are MGHRA and YSYEKL. There are 13 residues in the CDR3. CDR3 in amino acids: CASTKPGGYGYTF. As DNA, the CDR3 is TGCGCCAGCACTAAGCCTGGGGGATATGGCTACACCTTC.

J is TRBJ2-1 and V is TRBV5-1; 9 bases fit TRBD1. Germline V lookup: CDR1 SGHRS, CDR2 YFSETQ. J gave up 10 bases and V 0 bases, and 8 bases lay outside the gene matches. The CDR3 spans 15 residues. CDR3 in DNA: TGCGCCAGCAGCTTGGTAGGACAGGGGCAGGGGGAGCAGTTCTTC. As protein: CASSLVGQGQGEQFF.

This chain connects TRBV2 to TRBJ2-4; no firm D call. Deletions cut 5 bases from V and 9 bases from J, with 8 bases between. This CDR3 comprises 11 residues. Germline CDR1 SNHLY, CDR2 FYNNEI. CDR3 loop: CASSTSGIQYF. Written as DNA, the CDR3 is TGTGCCAGCAGTACATCGGGCATTCAGTACTTC.

This clonotype was seen many times. V usage is TRBV5-1 and J usage is TRBJ2-1, with D perhaps matching TRBD2 (6 bases). The germline V and J ends were trimmed by 3 bases and 7 bases, with 17 bases remaining between them. CDR1 and CDR2 from the germline V gene are SGHRS and YFSETQ. The length of the CDR3 is 15 residues. As DNA, the CDR3 is TGCGCCAGCAGCTGGGGGGACGGGATTGCAAATGAGCAGTTCTTC. As protein: CASSWGDGIANEQFF.

Many counts were recorded for this clonotype. This chain joins TRBV7-8 and TRBJ1-6; D is unresolved. This CDR3 is 16 amino acids long. From germline, CDR1 is SGHVS and CDR2 FQNEAQ. The V end was cut by 1 base, the J end by 0 bases, with 7 bases between. The CDR3: CASSLVLSSYNSPLHF. CDR3 DNA sequence: TGTGCCAGCAGCTTAGTACTGAGCTCCTATAATTCACCCCTCCACTTT.

There are many counts of this clonotype. The DNA of the CDR3 is TGTGCCAGCTCACCACCCGGGACAGGGGGCACTTATGATGGCTACACCTTC. Amino acid sequence: CASSPPGTGGTYDGYTF. The rearrangement links TRBV18 to TRBJ1-2; 12 nucleotides agree with TRBD1. The CDR3 contains 17 residues. The ends lost 0 bases at V and 6 bases at J; junction bases unmatched: 8. The germline V gene encodes CDR1 KGHSH and CDR2 LQKENI.

The gene calls are TRBV6-2 or TRBV6-3 and TRBJ2-1; D gene ambiguous. The CDR3 loop spans 15 amino acids. Germline CDR1 MNHEY, CDR2 SVGEGT. V lost 6 bases and J 8 bases, leaving 20 bases between the germline ends. CDR3 nucleotide sequence: TGTGCCAGCAGCCGCTTACGACCCCCCGATGATGAGCAGTTCTTC. It yields the protein CASSRLRPPDDEQFF.

CDR3 sequence (DNA): TGTGCCAGCAGCCCCCGAGCGGTCCAGTACTTC. Amino acids: CASSPRAVQYF. This sequence joins TRBV14 and TRBJ2-5, with a possible D match to TRBD2 (5 bases). Germline CDR1 and CDR2: SGHDN and FVKESK. V was trimmed by 4 bases and J by 10 bases, leaving 10 bases between them. The CDR3 is 11 amino acids.

This clonotype has at least ten counts. This chain joins TRBV20-1 and TRBJ2-3; 8 bases fit TRBD2. The ends lost 5 bases at V and 2 bases at J; junction bases unmatched: 9. CDR3 length: 15 amino acids. Per the germline V gene, CDR1 is DFQATT and CDR2 is SNEGSKA (reference sequence). The CDR3 loop reads CSAGREEEFTDTQYF. The DNA of the CDR3 is TGCAGTGCTGGGCGGGAGGAGGAGTTCACAGATACGCAGTATTTT.

This chain uses TRBV5-1 with TRBJ2-3; the D gene is possibly TRBD2 (5 bases). The CDR3 has 15 residues. The germline gives CDR1 SGHRS, CDR2 YFSETQ. The germline V and J ends were trimmed by 4 bases and 3 bases, with 15 bases remaining between them. The CDR3, as DNA: TGCGCCAGCAGCAGGGAGACGGTGGGAACAGATACGCAGTATTTT. It is translated as CASSRETVGTDTQYF.

This clonotype was picked up many times. This chain joins TRBV10-3 and TRBJ2-7; tentatively, D is TRBD1 (5 bases). Germline CDR1 ENHRY, CDR2 SYGVKD. The CDR3 loop spans 12 amino acids. Trimming removed 8 bases at V and 4 bases at J, with 12 bases between. Here the CDR3 DNA reads TGTGCCATCGGGGCCACGATGTACGAGCAGTACTTC. Protein: CAIGATMYEQYF.

This clonotype was recorded at least ten times. The chain has TRBV29-1 and TRBJ1-1; unclear D gene. Germline values: CDR1 SQVTM, CDR2 ANQGSEA. V shed 0 bases and J shed 0 bases, with 2 bases lying between them. The CDR3 is made up of 12 amino acids. The CDR3 loop is CSVEDLNTEAFF. The DNA of the CDR3 is TGCAGCGTTGAAGATCTGAACACTGAAGCTTTCTTT. The variable domain in full, with the rest retrieved from reference TRBV29-1 and TRBJ1-1, is SAVISQKPSRDICQRGTSLTIQCQVDSQVTMMFWYRQQPGQSLTLIATANQGSEATYESGFVIDKFPISRPNLTFSTLTVSNMSPEDSSIYLCSVEDLNTEAFFGQGTRLTVV.

The sample holds many counts of this clonotype. J is TRBJ2-2 and V is TRBV12-3 or TRBV12-4; perhaps TRBD1 as D (7 bases). V was trimmed by 6 bases and J by 7 bases, leaving 12 bases between them. CDR3 size: 13 residues. The CDR3 here is CASRPQGGGELFF. The CDR3 bases are TGTGCCAGCAGACCTCAGGGGGGCGGGGAGCTGTTTTTT.

The chain has TRBV5-1 and TRBJ1-1, with 10 bases identical to TRBD1. Germline V gene lookup returns CDR1 SGHRS and CDR2 YFSETQ. Trimming removed 3 bases from V and 4 bases from J; junction bases left unmatched: 12. The CDR3 length is 17 residues. CDR3 region: CASSSRDRGQEGTEAFF. The DNA for the CDR3 is TGCGCCAGCAGCTCCCGGGACAGGGGCCAGGAGGGCACTGAAGCTTTCTTT.

The sample holds a few counts of this clonotype. This chain uses TRBV7-2 with TRBJ2-1, with D uncertain. V dropped 0 bases and J dropped 2 bases, with 8 bases sitting between them. This CDR3 contains 15 residues. Germline CDR1 and CDR2: SGHTA and FQGNSA. The CDR3 here is CASSLAGWTYNEQFF. CDR3 nucleotide sequence: TGTGCCAGCAGCTTAGCAGGGTGGACCTACAATGAGCAGTTCTTC.

This clonotype appeared many times. The chain is built from TRBV5-1 and TRBJ2-7; D is unclear. Germline V gives CDR1 SGHRS, CDR2 YFSETQ. The CDR3 is 14 residues long. V was clipped by 0 bases and J by 2 bases, with 9 bases between them. The DNA of the CDR3 is TGCGCCAGCAGCTTGGTTCCGGGTCCCTACGAGCAGTACTTC. It yields the protein CASSLVPGPYEQYF.

This clonotype turned up a few times. The chain has TRBV7-3 and TRBJ2-6, with no clear D. Between the trimmed V and J ends, which lost 6 bases and 0 bases, there was a span of 6 bases. The CDR3 runs to 14 residues. Germline lookup yields CDR1 SGHTA and CDR2 FQGTGA. The CDR3: CASSRYSGANVLTF. CDR3 bases: TGTGCCAGCAGTCGTTACTCTGGGGCCAACGTCCTGACTTTC.

The chain recombines TRBV5-4 with TRBJ2-7; 8 bases fit TRBD1. Trimming at V came to 4 bases and at J to 2 bases, leaving 17 bases not matched to a gene. The CDR3 runs to 18 residues. Germline loops: CDR1 SGHNT, CDR2 YYREEE (reference sequence). The CDR3 region is CASSRRQGAPISPYEQYF. The CDR3 DNA follows: TGTGCCAGCAGCAGGAGGCAGGGGGCTCCTATTTCCCCCTACGAGCAGTACTTC. Full variable domain (remainder filled in from reference TRBV5-4 and TRBJ2-7): ETGVTQSPTHLIKTRGQQVTLRCSSQSGHNTVSWYQQALGQGPQFIFQYYREEENGRGNFPPRFSGLQFPNYSSELNVNALELDDSALYLCASSRRQGAPISPYEQYFGPGTRLTVT.

This clonotype was detected a few times. This rearrangement joins TRBV12-3 or TRBV12-4 to TRBJ1-3; maybe TRBD1 (5 bases). The V and J ends lost 9 bases and 0 bases respectively, with 24 bases between them. The CDR3 has 18 amino acids. The CDR3 DNA reads as TGTGCCAGTACTCGTTGGTGGCCGACAGCCCGCTCTGGAAACACCATATATTTT. Protein sequence: CASTRWWPTARSGNTIYF.

This clonotype has ten or more counts. The DNA of the CDR3 is TGTGCCAGCAGACCCCCAGGTGGTAGCGGGACCTTGGATACGCAGTATTTT. Amino acids: CASRPPGGSGTLDTQYF. V usage is TRBV28 and J usage is TRBJ2-3; 8 bases are a match to TRBD2. V trimming: 6 bases; J trimming: 6 bases; junction bases outside the gene matches: 17. The CDR3 is 17 amino acids. Germline CDR1 and CDR2: MDHEN and SYDVKM.

This clonotype turned up a few times. The chain has TRBV15 and TRBJ2-3, with TRBD2 matching 9 bases. The CDR3 extends over 15 amino acids. Germline-derived CDR1 and CDR2 are LNHNV and YYDKDF (reference sequence). J lost 3 bases, V lost 3 bases, and 4 bases had no gene match. Here the CDR3 reads CATSSGLARTDTQYF. The CDR3 nucleotides read TGTGCCACCAGCAGCGGACTAGCGCGGACAGATACGCAGTATTTT.

The chain has TRBV28 and TRBJ1-2, with D hard to call. With 3 bases removed from V and 8 bases from J, the gap between germline ends came to 22 bases. The CDR3 has 16 residues. CDR1 is MDHEN and CDR2 is SYDVKM in the germline V gene. Written as DNA, the CDR3 is TGTGCCAGCAGTTTTGGTGGTATCGGGAACACAGTAGGCTACACCTTC. The encoded protein is CASSFGGIGNTVGYTF.

This clonotype was counted only a few times. The chain couples TRBV5-1 to TRBJ2-1; TRBD1 matches 7 bases. V was clipped by 4 bases and J by 4 bases; unmatched bases: 8. The CDR3 consists of 15 residues. The germline V gene has CDR1 SGHRS and CDR2 YFSETQ. The DNA for the CDR3 is TGCGCCAGCAGCCTGAACAGGGGAACATACAATGAGCAGTTCTTC. Amino acids: CASSLNRGTYNEQFF.

This clonotype was detected a few times. This chain joins TRBV5-1 and TRBJ2-6; D is unclear. The germline gives CDR1 SGHRS, CDR2 YFSETQ. This CDR3 is 16 amino acids long. V lost 4 bases and J lost 1, with 12 bases in between. CDR3 nucleotides: TGCGCCAGCAGCAATGACGTCCTTTCTGGGGCCAACGTCCTGACTTTC. Protein: CASSNDVLSGANVLTF.

The table lists this clonotype with a few counts. In DNA, the CDR3 is TGTGCCAGCAGCTTCCGACAGGGTGGAGGAGATGAAAAACTGTTTTTT. Translated: CASSFRQGGGDEKLFF. This chain connects TRBV7-8 to TRBJ1-4, with 7 bases aligning to TRBD1. Trimming removed 3 bases from V and 6 bases from J; junction bases left unmatched: 10. This CDR3 contains 16 residues. CDR1 is SGHVS and CDR2 is FQNEAQ in the germline V gene.

This clonotype turned up a few times. The V gene is TRBV29-1, the J gene TRBJ2-7, with no clear D. V was cut by 5 bases and J by 6 bases, with 14 bases left in between. Germline V gives CDR1 SQVTM, CDR2 ANQGSEA. The CDR3 loop spans 12 amino acids. CDR3 DNA: TGCAGCGTTCGGGCTGCTTGGAGCGAGCAGTACTTC. It yields the protein CSVRAAWSEQYF.

This clonotype was detected ten times or more. This chain's CDR3 is CSVESTGANNEQFF. CDR3 DNA: TGCAGCGTTGAGAGTACGGGGGCTAACAATGAGCAGTTCTTC. The genes are TRBV29-1 and TRBJ2-1; D possibly matches TRBD1 or TRBD2 (6 bases each). Trimming stripped 3 bases from V and 5 bases from J, with 14 bases between. The CDR3 totals 14 residues. CDR1 is SQVTM and CDR2 is ANQGSEA in the germline V gene.

This clonotype was seen repeatedly, ten times or more. This chain joins TRBV29-1 and TRBJ1-1; D is uncertain. The CDR3 contains 12 residues. CDR1 SQVTM and CDR2 ANQGSEA come from the germline V gene. V was shortened by 6 bases and J by 5 bases, with 13 bases between the two germline ends. The CDR3 spells CSVDAGNTEAFF. In nucleotides, the CDR3 is TGCAGCGTCGATGCGGGTAATACTGAAGCTTTCTTT.

This clonotype was counted at least ten times. V and J are TRBV28 and TRBJ1-2; D is perhaps TRBD1 (6 bases). The CDR3 sequence is 14 residues long. Germline values: CDR1 MDHEN, CDR2 SYDVKM. V shed 6 bases and J shed 1 base, with 12 bases lying between them. CDR3: CASSLQGFNYGYTF. Here the CDR3 DNA reads TGTGCCAGCAGCCTACAGGGCTTTAACTATGGCTACACCTTC.

This clonotype was observed a handful of times. This chain uses TRBV10-2 with TRBJ2-1, with D uncertain. Germline-derived CDR1 and CDR2 are WSHSY and SAAADI. The CDR3 is made up of 13 amino acids. Trimming cost V 3 bases and J 10 bases, with 13 bases left between them. The CDR3 loop is CASSELSMDEQFF. CDR3 in DNA: TGCGCCAGCAGTGAACTCAGTATGGACGAGCAGTTCTTC.

This clonotype was seen many times. The gene calls are TRBV7-2 and TRBJ2-3, with D possibly being TRBD1 (5 bases). This CDR3 spans 12 amino acids. The V gene lost 5 bases and the J gene lost 8 bases, with 11 bases spanning the gap. Looked up from germline, CDR1 is SGHTA and CDR2 is FQGNSA. Written as DNA, the CDR3 is TGTGCCAGCAGCCCAAGTAGGGGTACGCAGTATTTT. Protein product: CASSPSRGTQYF.